This paragraph covers one TCR beta chain sequence. Its target is unknown. Repertoires were generated with immunoSEQ multiplex PCR, while TCRdb's copy carries only in-frame clones and drops some. Of 65,000 to 80,000 clones in the sample, around 90% were seen once. The ends were cut back, 4 bases at V and 6 bases at J, with 13 bases in the middle. The CDR3 loop spans 12 amino acids. Germline assignment: CDR1 GTSNPN and CDR2 SVGIG (reference sequence). This specimen belongs to a study of T cell responses to AZD1222 COVID-19 vaccine. Background on the study: The study pooled second doses at about 4 or about 12 weeks.

Findings of the study overall: It was only 6 or 7 AZD1222 recipients who were seropositive at baseline. Every sample of the repertoires postdated the peak T cell response. There were mostly white British donors and more females than males, and clonal diversity was possibly underestimated.

Material: peripheral blood, obtained on day 0 of AZD1222 vaccination. The J gene is TRBJ2-7, the V gene TRBV30; D possibly uses TRBD1 or TRBD2 (7 bases each). The clonotype originates from an adult in good health. The CDR3 spells CAWMTGRGEQYF. The CDR3 region has the DNA TGTGCCTGGATGACAGGGAGGGGCGAGCAGTACTTC.